Presented here are 22 T cell receptor beta chains from one specimen sequenced in a study of T cell changes during pregnancy in multiple sclerosis. Produced via immunoSEQ multiplex PCR; TCRdb's table is partial and in-frame only. The data hold more than 65,000 clones, with roughly nine tenths observed a single time. Material: peripheral blood, obtained in the first trimester of pregnancy. All receptors derive from a female donor with multiple sclerosis, enrolled in a pregnancy study.

The V and J genes are TRBV19 and TRBJ1-1; perhaps TRBD1 as D (6 bases). Germline CDR1 and CDR2: LNHDA and SQIVND (reference sequence). The CDR3 is 13 residues long. Trimming took 6 bases from V and 4 from J, leaving 12 bases between them. The CDR3 DNA is TGTGCCAGTAGGGACAGCGGGGGCACTGAAGCTTTCTTT. This encodes CASRDSGGTEAFF.

CDR3 in amino acids: CASSLGGGTADEQYF. In DNA, the CDR3 is TGTGCCAGCAGCTTAGGGGGCGGGACAGCAGACGAGCAGTACTTC. This chain uses TRBV11-2 with TRBJ2-7; tentative D call: TRBD1 (7 bases). The V and J ends lost 1 base and 5 bases respectively, with 15 bases between them. The germline V gene encodes CDR1 SGHAT and CDR2 FQNNGV. The CDR3 runs 15 residues.

The chain carries TRBV19 and TRBJ1-1, with D hard to call. With 8 bases removed from V and 0 bases from J, the gap between germline ends came to 10 bases. Germline V lookup: CDR1 LNHDA, CDR2 SQIVND (reference sequence). The CDR3 has 13 amino acids. The CDR3 region has the DNA TGTGCCAGTGGCTGGGCCGTGAACACTGAAGCTTTCTTT. Translating gives CASGWAVNTEAFF.

The chain combines TRBV15 with TRBJ2-3; the D gene is possibly TRBD2 (6 bases). The CDR3 covers 15 residues. V gave up 0 bases and J gave up 7 bases, with 14 bases separating them. Germline V gene data show CDR1 as LNHNV and CDR2 as YYDKDF (reference sequence). CDR3 in amino acids: CATSREGLPLHTQYF. In DNA form, the CDR3 reads TGTGCCACCAGCAGAGAGGGACTCCCGCTACATACGCAGTATTTT. Looking up the rest from reference TRBV15 and TRBJ2-3 gives the full variable domain: DAMVIQNPRYQVTQFGKPVTLSCSQTLNHNVMYWYQQKSSQAPKLLFHYYDKDFNNEADTPDNFQSRRPNTSFCFLDIRSPGLGDTAMYLCATSREGLPLHTQYFGPGTRLTVL.

The V call is TRBV14, the J call TRBJ2-5; no clear D gene. The germline V gene has CDR1 SGHDN and CDR2 FVKESK. V was trimmed by 4 bases and J by 0 bases, leaving 3 bases between them. The CDR3 contains 12 residues. CDR3 sequence: CASSPNQETQYF. The CDR3, as DNA: TGTGCCAGCAGCCCTAACCAAGAGACCCAGTACTTC.

The V and J genes are TRBV28 and TRBJ2-3, with a tentative D call TRBD1 (6 bases). Looked up from germline, CDR1 is MDHEN and CDR2 is SYDVKM. The ends were cut back, 10 bases at V and 0 bases at J, with 14 bases in the middle. The CDR3 runs 14 residues. The CDR3 region is CATQGTLSTDTQYF. In DNA form, the CDR3 reads TGTGCCACGCAGGGGACACTGAGCACAGATACGCAGTATTTT.

CDR3 bases: TGTGCCAGCAGTTACTCGGAGGGTGAAGCTTTCTTT. Protein: CASSYSEGEAFF. The J gene is TRBJ1-1, the V gene TRBV6-5; no clear D gene. From germline, CDR1 is MNHEY and CDR2 SVGAGI. This CDR3 has 12 amino acids. V gave up 0 bases and J gave up 7 bases, with 6 bases separating them.

The chain recombines TRBV7-3 with TRBJ1-6; D unresolved. V shed 3 bases and J shed 7 bases, with 10 bases lying between them. The length of the CDR3 is 14 residues. Germline lookup yields CDR1 SGHTA and CDR2 FQGTGA. This CDR3 reads CASSFKSRNSPLHF. DNA of the CDR3: TGTGCCAGCAGCTTTAAATCGCGGAATTCACCCCTCCACTTT.

The rearrangement uses TRBV5-6 and TRBJ1-2; D remains unclear. The CDR3 consists of 13 residues. V lost 1 base and J lost 2, with 6 bases in between. Germline CDR1 reads SGHDT; CDR2 reads YYEEEE. CDR3: CASSLRGNYGYTF. In nucleotides, the CDR3 is TGTGCCAGCAGCTTGCGGGGAAACTATGGCTACACCTTC. Supplemented by reference TRBV5-6 and TRBJ1-2, the full variable domain reads DAGVTQSPTHLIKTRGQQVTLRCSPKSGHDTVSWYQQALGQGPQFIFQYYEEEERQRGNFPDRFSGHQFPNYSSELNVNALLLGDSALYLCASSLRGNYGYTFGSGTRLTVV.

The chain employs TRBV28 and TRBJ1-2; 7 bases fit TRBD1. Germline CDR1 MDHEN, CDR2 SYDVKM. The CDR3 has 14 residues. The ends lost 7 bases at V and 4 bases at J; junction bases unmatched: 9. The CDR3 DNA is TGTGCCAGCACCCCTTCCGACAGGGTCTATGGCTACACCTTC. Protein: CASTPSDRVYGYTF.

The gene calls are TRBV5-1 and TRBJ1-2, with D hard to call. Deletions cut 0 bases from V and 8 bases from J, with 11 bases between. CDR1 is SGHRS, CDR2 YFSETQ, per germline. The CDR3 loop spans 13 amino acids. Here the CDR3 DNA reads TGCGCCAGCAGCTTGGTTTCTCCTTCGGGCTACACCTTC. Translating gives CASSLVSPSGYTF.

This chain connects TRBV9 to TRBJ2-1; 13 positions agree with TRBD2. The CDR3 length is 15 residues. Germline-derived CDR1 and CDR2 are SGDLS and YYNGEE. The V gene end was trimmed by 0 bases and the J gene end by 8 bases; junction bases not matched to a gene: 2. CDR3 residues: CASSVVTSGGDEQFF. In nucleotides, the CDR3 is TGTGCCAGCAGCGTAGTAACTAGCGGGGGGGATGAGCAGTTCTTC.

This chain connects TRBV7-8 to TRBJ2-1; 7 nucleotides align to TRBD2. The CDR3 sequence is 17 residues long. V trimming: 0 bases; J trimming: 0 bases; junction bases outside the gene matches: 5. Germline V gene data show CDR1 as SGHVS and CDR2 as FQNEAQ. The CDR3 sequence: CASSLAIAGSSYNEQFF. CDR3 sequence (DNA): TGTGCCAGCAGCTTAGCCATAGCGGGTTCCTCCTACAATGAGCAGTTCTTC.

The chain has TRBV30 and TRBJ2-7, with D unclear. There are 13 residues in the CDR3. CDR1 is GTSNPN, CDR2 SVGIG, per germline (reference sequence). Trimming took 0 bases from V and 2 from J, leaving 8 bases between them. The CDR3 loop is CAWSVGGTYEQYF. The CDR3 coding sequence is TGTGCCTGGAGTGTTGGCGGAACCTACGAGCAGTACTTC.

V usage is TRBV12-5 and J usage is TRBJ2-7; D might be TRBD1 (7 bases). Germline CDR1 LGHNT, CDR2 FRNRAP. The CDR3 has 12 amino acids. Trimming cost V 7 bases and J 6 bases, with 13 bases left between them. The CDR3 nucleotides read TGTGCTAGTGACAGGGGACTCGGCGAGCAGTACTTC. Translating gives CASDRGLGEQYF.

This chain connects TRBV5-5 to TRBJ2-5, with TRBD2 matching over 8 bases. This CDR3 spans 14 amino acids. Germline-derived CDR1 and CDR2 are SGHKS and YYEKEE (reference sequence). Unmatched junction bases numbered 2, after V lost 2 bases and J lost 2 bases. The CDR3 DNA follows: TGTGCCAGCAGCTTCGGGGGGGGACAAGAGACCCAGTACTTC. Translating gives CASSFGGGQETQYF.

The chain is built from TRBV4-1 and TRBJ1-1; D possibly corresponds to TRBD1 (6 bases). Germline CDR1 and CDR2: MGHRA and YSYEKL. The length of the CDR3 is 16 residues. V lost 0 bases and J 1 base, leaving 12 bases between the germline ends. The CDR3 loop is CASSQDLRQENTEAFF. The CDR3 DNA reads TGCGCCAGCAGCCAAGATTTGCGACAGGAGAACACTGAAGCTTTCTTT.

This chain joins TRBV6-5 and TRBJ2-1; 8 positions agree with TRBD1. The CDR3 length is 16 residues. The V segment lost 4 bases and the J segment 2 bases; nucleotides outside the gene matches: 7. Germline V lookup: CDR1 MNHEY, CDR2 SVGAGI. The CDR3 region is CASSSGQGGAYNEQFF. The DNA of the CDR3 is TGTGCCAGCAGTTCAGGACAGGGTGGCGCCTACAATGAGCAGTTCTTC.

The J gene is TRBJ1-4, the V gene TRBV7-8, with 7 positions matching TRBD1. V was clipped by 6 bases and J by 2 bases; unmatched bases: 6. The germline gives CDR1 SGHVS, CDR2 FQNEAQ. The CDR3 is 15 amino acids. DNA for the CDR3: TGTGCCAGCAGAACAGGGGATCATACTAATGAAAAACTGTTTTTT. It specifies CASRTGDHTNEKLFF.

The chain carries TRBV15 and TRBJ2-1; 7 bases agree with TRBD2. The length of the CDR3 is 14 residues. V dropped 8 bases and J dropped 4; count of bases not matched to a gene: 8. The V gene's germline CDR1 is LNHNV and CDR2 YYDKDF (reference sequence). The CDR3 sequence is CATSWSGVYNEQFF. CDR3 in DNA: TGTGCCACCTCATGGAGCGGGGTTTACAATGAGCAGTTCTTC. Full variable domain (rest looked up from reference TRBV15 and TRBJ2-1): DAMVIQNPRYQVTQFGKPVTLSCSQTLNHNVMYWYQQKSSQAPKLLFHYYDKDFNNEADTPDNFQSRRPNTSFCFLDIRSPGLGDTAMYLCATSWSGVYNEQFFGPGTRLTVL.

V gene TRBV4-3 combines with J gene TRBJ1-1, with 9 bases that match TRBD1. CDR1 is LGHNA and CDR2 is YSLEER in the germline V gene. The CDR3 loop spans 15 amino acids. V shed 0 bases, J shed 5 bases, and the junction held 4 bases outside the gene matches. The CDR3 sequence: CASSQEQGAETEAFF. The CDR3 coding sequence is TGCGCCAGCAGCCAAGAACAGGGGGCCGAGACTGAAGCTTTCTTT.

This chain links TRBV6-5 with TRBJ1-2; TRBD1 matches 7 bases. Germline V lookup: CDR1 MNHEY, CDR2 SVGAGI. The length of the CDR3 is 15 residues. Trimming cost V 0 bases and J 0 bases; bases outside gene matches: 1. DNA of the CDR3: TGTGCCAGCAGTTACTCCAGGGGGGCTAACTATGGCTACACCTTC. This translates into CASSYSRGANYGYTF.